One T cell receptor beta chain is described in this entry. Compared with the rest of its sample, this clonotype is medium-sized (0.01 to 0.1%). The antigen this receptor binds is unknown. No per-base quality is available; no much larger clone lies one base away. Including cysteine and phenylalanine, the CDR3 has 16 amino acids. Only CDR3 DNA is held: 48 bases, read in frame from base 1. The junction shows trimming of 3 bases on V and 3 bases on J, and the gene matches do not reach 7 bases of it. Library construction relied on PCR. Data came from an Illumina MiSeq. Using fastp at Q25 and MiXCR, TCRdb reprocessed the public reads and kept productive beta chains. Rows with one shared CDR3 protein collapse into an entry with the most common genes and DNA. This sample lists more than 15,000 distinct CDR3 sequences; 25% to 40% were detected once. The top ten hold approximately 1.5% of the sample. The sample comes from a study of regulatory and conventional T cells in breast cancer (dated by TCRdb to the mid-2010s).

Sequencing was performed on conventional T cells from blood. The sequence was collected from a female donor in good health. The chain is made from TRBV12-3 or TRBV12-4 and TRBJ2-3; 9 central nucleotides agree with TRBD2. The CDR3 in this case is CASSFLSGGGTDTQYF. The DNA sequence is as follows: TGTGCCAGCAGTTTTCTTAGCGGGGGCGGGACAGATACGCAGTATTTT.